This is a list of T cell receptor beta chains from one sample in a study of OX40 agonist ivuxolimab in advanced cancers. Sequencing was performed with immunoSEQ multiplex PCR; in TCRdb, only in-frame clones are kept and a portion is missing. The profile shows roughly 60,000 clones, around 85% of them singletons. The sample consisted of CD4+ or CD8+ T cells sorted from blood, taken in a trial of the OX40 agonist ivuxolimab. Receptors were obtained from an adult with an advanced solid tumor such as melanoma, head and neck, liver or kidney cancer. CDR3s include the opening cysteine and the closing phenylalanine or tryptophan. Each record gives: clone size, J gene, D gene, V gene, CDR3 protein, CDR3 DNA. D genes are given only for firm matches. The size of a clone is reported for some rows only, either as once, few or many, or as a class for expanded clones.

- | TRBJ1-5 | TRBD1 | TRBV7-2 | CASSFTINYGQAPGRPQHF | TGTGCCAGCAGCTTCACGATCAACTATGGACAGGCTCCGGGTCGGCCCCAGCATTTT
- | TRBJ2-7 | - | TRBV15 | CATSRGTDPREQYF | TGTGCCACCAGCAGAGGAACGGACCCCCGGGAGCAGTACTTC
- | TRBJ2-2 | - | TRBV9 | CASSVDPEGGGSGTGELFF | TGTGCCAGCAGCGTCGACCCCGAGGGGGGCGGGAGTGGCACCGGGGAGCTGTTTTTT
- | TRBJ2-1 | - | TRBV7-9 | CASRRTADVYNEQFF | TGTGCCAGCAGACGGACAGCCGATGTTTACAATGAGCAGTTCTTC
- | TRBJ2-2 | TRBD1 | TRBV2 | CARRDRRSAGELFF | TGTGCCCGCCGGGACAGGCGCTCTGCCGGGGAGCTGTTTTTT
- | TRBJ2-1 | - | TRBV19 | CASTGQTGKGYNEQFF | TGTGCCAGTACCGGACAGACAGGAAAGGGGTACAATGAGCAGTTCTTC
- | TRBJ2-2 | TRBD2 | TRBV5-1 | CASSATSGGTGELFF | TGCGCCAGCAGCGCGACTAGCGGGGGCACCGGGGAGCTGTTTTTT
- | TRBJ2-5 | - | TRBV29-1 | CSVEVARGETQYF | TGCAGCGTTGAAGTCGCGCGGGGAGAGACCCAGTACTTC
few | TRBJ2-7 | - | TRBV5-5 | CASSFATSSYEQYF | TGTGCCAGCAGCTTTGCGACATCCTCCTACGAGCAGTACTTC
- | TRBJ2-7 | - | TRBV2 | CASSETAFGYEQYF | TGTGCCAGCAGTGAAACTGCCTTCGGATACGAGCAGTACTTC
- | TRBJ2-5 | TRBD2 | TRBV5-1 | CASSLMLAGGPRSLETQYF | TGCGCCAGCAGCTTGATGCTAGCGGGAGGGCCGCGTTCTTTGGAGACCCAGTACTTC
- | TRBJ2-7 | - | TRBV7-9 | CASSATSYEQYF | TGTGCCAGCAGCGCGACCAGCTACGAGCAGTACTTC
- | TRBJ2-2 | - | TRBV2 | CASSVRGPNTGELFF | TGTGCCAGCAGTGTCCGGGGGCCGAACACCGGGGAGCTGTTTTTT
- | TRBJ2-5 | - | TRBV9 | CASSVVGADQETQYF | TGTGCCAGCAGCGTCGTTGGGGCAGATCAAGAGACCCAGTACTTC
- | TRBJ1-2 | TRBD1 | TRBV5-1 | CASSVGQGPYGYTF | TGCGCCAGCAGCGTGGGACAGGGCCCCTATGGCTACACCTTC
- | TRBJ2-3 | - | TRBV9 | CASSVAAWRSTDTQYF | TGTGCCAGCAGCGTCGCTGCGTGGCGGAGCACAGATACGCAGTATTTT
- | TRBJ2-1 | - | TRBV5-4 | CASSLDGAEQFF | TGTGCCAGCAGCTTGGATGGGGCGGAGCAGTTCTTC
- | TRBJ2-6 | TRBD1 | TRBV2 | CASSRQGASLSSGANVLTF | TGTGCCAGCAGCCGACAGGGGGCGAGTTTGAGCTCTGGGGCCAACGTCCTGACTTTC
- | TRBJ1-2 | - | TRBV28 | CAPPSPGRHRWGYTF | TGTGCCCCTCCTAGCCCGGGTCGACACAGGTGGGGCTACACCTTC
- | TRBJ2-1 | - | TRBV5-4 | CASSWTPGEQFF | TGTGCCAGCAGCTGGACCCCGGGTGAGCAGTTCTTC